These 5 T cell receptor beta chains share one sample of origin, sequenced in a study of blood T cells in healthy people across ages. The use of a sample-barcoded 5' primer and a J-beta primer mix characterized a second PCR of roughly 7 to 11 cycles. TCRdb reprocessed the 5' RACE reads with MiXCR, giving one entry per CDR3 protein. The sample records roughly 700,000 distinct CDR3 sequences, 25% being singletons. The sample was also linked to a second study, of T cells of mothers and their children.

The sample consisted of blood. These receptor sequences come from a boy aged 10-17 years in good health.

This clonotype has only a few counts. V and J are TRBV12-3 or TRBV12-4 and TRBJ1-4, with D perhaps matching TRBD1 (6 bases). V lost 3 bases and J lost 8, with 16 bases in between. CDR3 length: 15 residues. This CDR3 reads CASSFTAPQGEKLFF. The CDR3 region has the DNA TGTGCCAGCAGTTTTACGGCCCCCCAGGGGGAAAAACTGTTTTTT.

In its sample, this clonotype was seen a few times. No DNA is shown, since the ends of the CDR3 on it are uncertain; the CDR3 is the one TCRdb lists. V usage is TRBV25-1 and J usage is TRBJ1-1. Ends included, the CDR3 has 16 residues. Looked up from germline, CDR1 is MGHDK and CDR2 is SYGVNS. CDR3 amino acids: CASSPPNHFGNTEAFF.

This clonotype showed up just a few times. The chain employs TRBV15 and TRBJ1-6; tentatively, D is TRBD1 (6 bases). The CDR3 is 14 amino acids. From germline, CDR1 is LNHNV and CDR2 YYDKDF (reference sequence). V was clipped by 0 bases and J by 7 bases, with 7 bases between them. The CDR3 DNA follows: TGTGCCACCAGCAGAGATAGGGGGAATTCACCCCTCCACTTT. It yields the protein CATSRDRGNSPLHF.

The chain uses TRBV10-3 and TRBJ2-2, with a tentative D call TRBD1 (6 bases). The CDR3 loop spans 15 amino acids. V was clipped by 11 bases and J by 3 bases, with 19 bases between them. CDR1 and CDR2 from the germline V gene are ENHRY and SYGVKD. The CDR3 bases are TGTGCCGCTCTACGACAAGGGGGACACACCGGGGAGCTGTTTTTT. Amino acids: CAALRQGGHTGELFF.

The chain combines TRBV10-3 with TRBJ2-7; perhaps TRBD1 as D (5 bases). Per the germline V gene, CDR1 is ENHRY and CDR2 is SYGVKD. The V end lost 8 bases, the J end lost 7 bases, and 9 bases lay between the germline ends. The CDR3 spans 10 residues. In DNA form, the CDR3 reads TGTGCCATCGGACATGAGGAGCAGTACTTC. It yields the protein CAIGHEEQYF.